The 19 T cell receptor beta chains in this list originate from one sample, sequenced in a study of blood T cell repertoires in COVID-19. TCRdb's table, derived via immunoSEQ multiplex PCR, lists solely in-frame clones and lacks some. The sample lists roughly 80,000 clones, roughly nine tenths seen once, with roughly a sixth in the top ten. Sequencing used peripheral blood. The receptors shown here come from a man aged 80 or over in a cohort sampled during active COVID-19.

The chain carries TRBV7-9 and TRBJ1-6, with D possibly matching TRBD1 (5 bases). Trimming took 1 base from V and 5 from J, leaving 9 bases between them. The CDR3 totals 15 residues. Germline CDR1 and CDR2: SEHNR and FQNEAQ (reference sequence). CDR3 amino acids: CASSLGTSNNSPLHF. CDR3 DNA: TGTGCCAGCAGCTTAGGGACATCCAATAATTCACCCCTCCACTTT.

The J gene is TRBJ2-3, the V gene TRBV28; D call uncertain. V was pared by 6 bases and J by 8 bases, with 12 bases between. CDR1 and CDR2 from the germline V gene are MDHEN and SYDVKM. The CDR3 is made up of 12 amino acids. This chain's CDR3 is CASSPSPGTQYF. The DNA for the CDR3 is TGTGCCAGCAGCCCCTCCCCGGGTACGCAGTATTTT.

In regard to this clone: Compared with germline, one end of the junction differs, possibly owing to a read error. V and J are TRBV24-1 and TRBJ2-5; the match to TRBD2 covers 7 bases. CDR1 is KGHDR, CDR2 SFDVKD, per germline. This CDR3 has 13 residues. In DNA, the CDR3 is TGTGCCATCAGTCGGGGGGTCCAAGAGACCCAGTACTTC. This codes for CAISRGVQETQYF.

The chain is built from TRBV10-1 and TRBJ2-2, with 8 bases fitting TRBD1. The CDR3 is 16 residues long. Germline CDR1 WNHNN, CDR2 SYGVQD (reference sequence). Germline trimming cut 5 bases from V and 5 bases from J; bases unmatched to any gene: 10. CDR3 in amino acids: CASSRSRGLGTGELFF. CDR3 DNA sequence: TGCGCCAGCAGTCGTTCCAGGGGGCTGGGGACCGGGGAGCTGTTTTTT.

The chain recombines TRBV5-6 with TRBJ2-3, with 7 nucleotides matching TRBD1. J gave up 2 bases and V 2 bases, and 8 bases lay outside the gene matches. Germline lookup yields CDR1 SGHDT and CDR2 YYEEEE. There are 16 residues in the CDR3. The CDR3 reads CASSFAGTADTDTQYF. In DNA form, the CDR3 reads TGTGCCAGCAGCTTCGCCGGGACAGCAGACACAGATACGCAGTATTTT.

The V call is TRBV4-1, the J call TRBJ1-1; a possible D gene is TRBD1 (6 bases). CDR3 length equals 18 residues. Germline V gene sequence: CDR1 MGHRA, CDR2 YSYEKL. With 3 bases removed from V and 3 bases from J, the gap between germline ends came to 23 bases. The CDR3 here is CASSQVIGGTGQDTEAFF. CDR3 in DNA: TGCGCCAGCAGCCAGGTGATTGGGGGCACGGGTCAGGACACTGAAGCTTTCTTT.

The rearrangement joins TRBV15 to TRBJ2-1; a weak D match, TRBD1 (7 bases). Trimming cost V 1 base and J 5 bases, with 15 bases left between them. The CDR3 contains 16 residues. The germline V gene has CDR1 LNHNV and CDR2 YYDKDF (reference sequence). This CDR3 is CATSRGDRDLNNEQFF. The CDR3 coding sequence is TGTGCCACCAGCAGAGGTGACAGGGACTTAAACAATGAGCAGTTCTTC.

This rearrangement joins TRBV18 to TRBJ2-3; D unresolved. Germline CDR1 and CDR2: KGHSH and LQKENI. Trimming took off 1 base at V and 0 bases at J, with 8 bases between the two ends. The CDR3 is 15 residues long. As DNA, the CDR3 is TGTGCCAGCTCACCACTCACAGTTAGCACAGATACGCAGTATTTT. Amino acids: CASSPLTVSTDTQYF. The complete variable domain, with remaining parts taken from reference TRBV18 and TRBJ2-3, reads NAGVMQNPRHLVRRRGQEARLRCSPMKGHSHVYWYRQLPEEGLKFMVYLQKENIIDESGMPKERFSAEFPKEGPSILRIQQVVRGDSAAYFCASSPLTVSTDTQYFGPGTRLTVL.

This chain joins TRBV19 and TRBJ2-3, with D possibly TRBD1 on 6 matching bases. The V and J ends lost 9 bases and 4 bases respectively, with 17 bases between them. The CDR3 sequence is 14 residues long. CDR1 and CDR2 from the germline V gene are LNHDA and SQIVND (reference sequence). The CDR3 is CASQTGMDADTQYF. In nucleotides, the CDR3 is TGTGCCAGCCAAACAGGGATGGACGCAGATACGCAGTATTTT.

J is TRBJ2-2 and V is TRBV29-1; possible D gene TRBD1, 6 bases. Germline V CDR1 and CDR2: SQVTM, ANQGSEA. V lost 6 bases and J lost 8, with 13 bases in between. This CDR3 comprises 12 residues. CDR3 nucleotides: TGCAGCGTGGACAGATCCACTGGGGAGCTGTTTTTT. Its protein is CSVDRSTGELFF.

CDR3 in amino acids: CASSLVHFGAVDTGELFF. Written as DNA, the CDR3 is TGTGCCAGCAGCTTAGTTCATTTTGGGGCGGTGGACACCGGGGAGCTGTTTTTT. This chain joins TRBV7-2 and TRBJ2-2; a weak D match, TRBD1 (5 bases). The CDR3 runs 18 residues. CDR1 is SGHTA and CDR2 is FQGNSA in the germline V gene. The V gene lost 1 base and the J gene lost 3 bases, with 18 bases spanning the gap.

In DNA, the CDR3 is TGTGCCAGCAGCCAAGGCCTGACAGGGACTCCTGGCTACACCTTC. Protein: CASSQGLTGTPGYTF. The chain is built from TRBV3-1 (or the pseudogene TRBV3-2) and TRBJ1-2; 7 nucleotides align to TRBD1. In germline, CDR1 is LGHDT, CDR2 YNNKEL (reference sequence). The V segment lost 1 base and the J segment 7 bases; nucleotides outside the gene matches: 9. The CDR3 spans 15 residues.

The J gene is TRBJ2-7, the V gene TRBV5-3; 12 bases fit TRBD1. TRBV5-3 belongs to the ORF category, with a function that is uncertain. The ends lost 4 bases at V and 7 bases at J; junction bases unmatched: 9. There are 15 residues in the CDR3. CDR3 nucleotides: TGTGCCAGAAGCAGGCCGGGACAGGGGGCGCGGGAGCAGTACTTC. Translated: CARSRPGQGAREQYF.

The chain recombines TRBV10-3 with TRBJ2-2; 7 bases match TRBD2. Looked up from germline, CDR1 is ENHRY and CDR2 is SYGVKD. This CDR3 has 14 amino acids. V gave up 7 bases and J gave up 2 bases; unmatched junction bases: 4. CDR3 bases: TGTGCCATCACGGCTAGCGGTAACACCGGGGAGCTGTTTTTT. The encoded protein is CAITASGNTGELFF.

The V gene is TRBV3-1 (or the pseudogene TRBV3-2), the J gene TRBJ1-5; D call uncertain. This CDR3 has 16 residues. Trimming took off 4 bases at V and 2 bases at J, with 15 bases between the two ends. The germline V gene has CDR1 LGHDT and CDR2 YNNKEL (reference sequence). Written as DNA, the CDR3 is TGTGCCAGCAGCCTCGATGCGGGTAGGGGCAATCAGCCCCAGCATTTT. It encodes CASSLDAGRGNQPQHF.

This sequence joins TRBV7-9 and TRBJ2-1, with 7 bases identical to TRBD2. CDR1 is SEHNR and CDR2 is FQNEAQ in the germline V gene (reference sequence). The V gene end was trimmed by 0 bases and the J gene end by 8 bases; junction bases not matched to a gene: 10. There are 16 residues in the CDR3. The CDR3 spells CASSLAFRLARYEQFF. CDR3 nucleotides: TGTGCCAGCAGCTTAGCCTTTCGACTAGCTAGGTATGAGCAGTTCTTC.

The rearrangement uses TRBV2 and TRBJ2-1; maybe TRBD1 (5 bases). CDR3 length: 15 amino acids. Germline V gene sequence: CDR1 SNHLY, CDR2 FYNNEI. The V and J ends lost 4 bases and 0 bases respectively, with 10 bases between them. The CDR3 reads CASSAGPSSYNEQFF. The CDR3 nucleotides read TGTGCCAGCAGTGCAGGGCCCAGCTCCTACAATGAGCAGTTCTTC.

This rearrangement joins TRBV6-5 to TRBJ2-3; weak D call: TRBD2 (7 bases). V lost 0 bases to trimming and J lost 0 bases, with 10 bases between them. Germline V lookup: CDR1 MNHEY, CDR2 SVGAGI. The CDR3 contains 16 residues. CDR3 DNA: TGTGCCAGCAGTTACTCCGCGGGGGCTAGCACAGATACGCAGTATTTT. It encodes CASSYSAGASTDTQYF.

This sequence joins TRBV19 and TRBJ1-6; D is uncertain. Between the trimmed V and J ends, which lost 6 bases and 7 bases, there was a span of 10 bases. Germline CDR1 reads LNHDA; CDR2 reads SQIVND (reference sequence). This CDR3 has 13 residues. The CDR3 nucleotides are TGTGCCAGTAGCCAGGCGGGCAATTCACCCCTCCACTTT. Translation: CASSQAGNSPLHF.